The source of this T cell receptor (beta chain) is a study of blood T cell repertoires in COVID-19. V lost 0 bases and J 5 bases, leaving 14 bases between the germline ends. Looked up from germline, CDR1 is SGHRS and CDR2 is YFSETQ. There are 15 residues in the CDR3. The protocol was immunoSEQ multiplex PCR, while the TCRdb copy is restricted to in-frame clones and leaves out a portion. The sample contains about 230,000 clones, around 78% of which appear only once. The origin of this receptor is a woman in her seventies with active or convalescent COVID-19. The V and J genes are TRBV5-1 and TRBJ1-1, with D hard to call. What was sequenced was peripheral blood. CDR3 in amino acids: CASSLEGSGLTEAFF. The CDR3 DNA reads TGCGCCAGCAGCTTGGAAGGATCGGGGTTAACTGAAGCTTTCTTT. The variable domain in full, completed from reference TRBV5-1 and TRBJ1-1, reads KAGVTQTPRYLIKTRGQQVTLSCSPISGHRSVSWYQQTPGQGLQFLFEYFSETQRNKGNFPGRFSGRQFSNSRSEMNVSTLELGDSALYLCASSLEGSGLTEAFFGQGTRLTVV.